The next 28 T cell receptor beta chains were all read from a single sample in a study of blood T cell repertoires in COVID-19 (dated by TCRdb to about 2020). Libraries were constructed by the immunoSEQ multiplex PCR assay. TCRdb's version of the immuneACCESS table is confined to in-frame rearrangements and falls short of the full clone set. An unresolved V gene accounts for under half of the shortfall where checked; the remainder is of unknown origin. This sample lists around 130,000 clones; 88% were detected once. The ten largest clones capture approximately 2.5% of the sample. The sequenced sample was peripheral blood. These receptors came from a human donor with COVID-19, enrolled during active disease. The donor label of this sample is uncertain.

The chain joins TRBV6-1 to TRBJ2-1; 9 bases line up with TRBD1. The CDR3 is made up of 16 amino acids. The V and J ends lost 2 bases and 9 bases, in that order; junction bases with no gene match: 11. The V gene's germline CDR1 is MNHNS and CDR2 SASEGT. This CDR3 is CASSENDRGSKSEQFF. In DNA form, the CDR3 reads TGTGCCAGCAGTGAAAATGACAGGGGGTCGAAGAGTGAGCAGTTCTTC.

V is TRBV3-1 (or the pseudogene TRBV3-2) and J is TRBJ1-6; D is ambiguous. V shed 0 bases and J shed 3 bases, with 3 bases lying between them. This CDR3 contains 14 residues. Germline loops: CDR1 LGHDT, CDR2 YNNKEL (reference sequence). The CDR3 loop reads CASSQDHYNSPLHF. The CDR3 DNA sequence: TGTGCCAGCAGCCAAGATCACTATAATTCACCCCTCCACTTT.

CDR3 sequence reads: CASSEVFAEALGGYTF. Written as DNA, the CDR3 is TGTGCCAGCAGTGAAGTCTTCGCGGAGGCTTTGGGGGGCTACACCTTC. The genes are TRBV6-1 and TRBJ1-2; D is unclear. Germline CDR1 reads MNHNS; CDR2 reads SASEGT. Deletions cut 1 base from V and 8 bases from J, with 20 bases between. The CDR3 loop spans 16 amino acids.

This sequence joins TRBV10-3 and TRBJ2-6; weak D call: TRBD1 (7 bases). CDR1 and CDR2 from the germline V gene are ENHRY and SYGVKD. The V gene lost 4 bases and the J gene lost 0 bases, with 13 bases spanning the gap. CDR3 length equals 17 residues. CDR3 region: CAISGQGGTSGANVLTF. CDR3 coding DNA: TGTGCCATCAGTGGGCAGGGGGGCACCTCTGGGGCCAACGTCCTGACTTTC.

This clone was counted a single time. The chain recombines TRBV13 with TRBJ1-1; D perhaps matches TRBD1 (5 bases). The CDR3 extends over 13 amino acids. Trimming removed 8 bases at V and 0 bases at J, with 10 bases between. Per the germline V gene, CDR1 is PRHDT and CDR2 is FYEKMQ (reference sequence). CDR3 residues: CASGEQVNTEAFF. The CDR3 DNA follows: TGTGCCAGCGGCGAACAGGTGAACACTGAAGCTTTCTTT.

This chain joins TRBV3-1 (or the pseudogene TRBV3-2) and TRBJ1-3, with D unclear. The CDR3 consists of 15 residues. V lost 1 base, J lost 0 bases, and 7 bases lay in between. From germline, CDR1 is LGHDT and CDR2 YNNKEL (reference sequence). Here the CDR3 DNA reads TGTGCCAGCAGCCAAGTTCTGAGCTCTGGAAACACCATATATTTT. This sequence encodes CASSQVLSSGNTIYF.

This sequence joins TRBV19 and TRBJ2-5; 10 bases are shared with TRBD1. Germline V lookup: CDR1 LNHDA, CDR2 SQIVND (reference sequence). V trimming: 5 bases; J trimming: 5 bases; junction bases outside the gene matches: 5. This CDR3 spans 14 amino acids. As DNA, the CDR3 is TGTGCCAGTAGTGCGACAGGGGGCGGTGAGACCCAGTACTTC. Its translation is CASSATGGGETQYF. The entire variable domain, with the rest obtained from reference TRBV19 and TRBJ2-5, is as follows: DGGITQSPKYLFRKEGQNVTLSCEQNLNHDAMYWYRQDPGQGLRLIYYSQIVNDFQKGDIAEGYSVSREKKESFPLTVTSAQKNPTAFYLCASSATGGGETQYFGPGTRLLVL.

V is TRBV19 and J is TRBJ2-7, with D possibly TRBD1 on 6 matching bases. The V end was cut by 3 bases, the J end by 6 bases, with 18 bases between. The CDR3 covers 15 residues. CDR1 is LNHDA and CDR2 is SQIVND in the germline V gene (reference sequence). The chain's CDR3 is CASSISGQKGFEQYF. As DNA, the CDR3 is TGTGCCAGTAGTATCAGCGGACAGAAGGGTTTCGAGCAGTACTTC.

The chain joins TRBV6-6 to TRBJ1-5; D is unresolved. Germline assignment: CDR1 MNHNY and CDR2 SVGAGI (reference sequence). The CDR3 is 13 residues long. Trimming removed 4 bases from V and 2 bases from J, with 6 bases in between. CDR3 nucleotides: TGTGCCAGCAGTTCCCAGGGCAATCAGCCCCAGCATTTT. This gives the protein CASSSQGNQPQHF.

The rearrangement uses TRBV3-1 (or the pseudogene TRBV3-2) and TRBJ2-5, with D perhaps TRBD1 (6 bases). CDR1 is LGHDT and CDR2 is YNNKEL in the germline V gene (reference sequence). The CDR3 extends over 13 amino acids. The V gene lost 1 base and the J gene lost 4 bases, with 7 bases spanning the gap. Here the CDR3 DNA reads TGTGCCAGCAGCCAAGGAGGGGGAGAGACCCAGTACTTC. Translation gives CASSQGGGETQYF.

The chain employs TRBV5-4 and TRBJ1-2, with D perhaps TRBD1 (6 bases). The CDR3 totals 16 residues. Deletions cut 4 bases from V and 4 bases from J, with 20 bases between. The V gene's germline CDR1 is SGHNT and CDR2 YYREEE (reference sequence). The CDR3 is CASSPGYGQTAYGYTF. The CDR3 nucleotides are TGTGCCAGCAGCCCTGGCTATGGACAGACAGCCTATGGCTACACCTTC.

CDR3 sequence: CAISEGRENTEAFF. CDR3 sequence (DNA): TGTGCCATCAGTGAGGGACGGGAGAACACTGAAGCTTTCTTT. The chain couples TRBV10-3 to TRBJ1-1; D is ambiguous. Per germline, CDR1 ENHRY and CDR2 SYGVKD. V was pared by 2 bases and J by 1 base, with 8 bases between. This CDR3 spans 14 amino acids.

The chain employs TRBV9 and TRBJ2-1, with D possibly TRBD1 on 5 matching bases. V lost 3 bases to trimming and J lost 7 bases, with 17 bases between them. The CDR3 consists of 15 residues. Germline values: CDR1 SGDLS, CDR2 YYNGEE. The CDR3 bases are TGTGCCAGCAGCGGCGATGCAGGGATTAAGAATGAGCAGTTCTTC. Residues: CASSGDAGIKNEQFF.

The sample holds one count of this clone. The V call is TRBV15, the J call TRBJ2-7, with 7 nucleotides matching TRBD1. The CDR3 loop spans 15 amino acids. V lost 4 bases to trimming and J lost 4 bases; unmatched junction nucleotides: 10. Germline values: CDR1 LNHNV, CDR2 YYDKDF (reference sequence). CDR3 protein: CATSTDRDSLYEQYF. CDR3 nucleotides: TGTGCCACCAGCACCGACCGGGACAGCTTGTACGAGCAGTACTTC.

The CDR3 DNA sequence: TGTGCCAGTAGTAGGGACAGCAACTATGGCTACACCTTC. It yields the protein CASSRDSNYGYTF. This chain joins TRBV19 and TRBJ1-2; 7 nucleotides match TRBD1. Germline V lookup: CDR1 LNHDA, CDR2 SQIVND (reference sequence). This CDR3 has 13 residues. The junction had 1 base not matched to a gene; V was cut back by 4 bases and J by 2 bases.

The chain couples TRBV18 to TRBJ2-7; tentatively, D is TRBD1 (5 bases). The CDR3 length is 12 residues. Looked up from germline, CDR1 is KGHSH and CDR2 is LQKENI. V was cut by 4 bases and J by 4 bases, with 8 bases left in between. CDR3 loop: CASSLQAYEQYF. CDR3 bases: TGTGCCAGCTCACTACAGGCGTACGAGCAGTACTTC. Drawing the rest from reference TRBV18 and TRBJ2-7, the complete variable domain is NAGVMQNPRHLVRRRGQEARLRCSPMKGHSHVYWYRQLPEEGLKFMVYLQKENIIDESGMPKERFSAEFPKEGPSILRIQQVVRGDSAAYFCASSLQAYEQYFGPGTRLTVT.

This chain joins TRBV3-1 (or the pseudogene TRBV3-2) and TRBJ2-5; the match to TRBD2 covers 7 bases. The J segment lost 0 bases and the V segment lost 11 bases, leaving 6 bases of the junction unmatched. The CDR3 is made up of 13 amino acids. Germline values: CDR1 LGHDT, CDR2 YNNKEL (reference sequence). The CDR3 sequence: CASLANYQETQYF. Here the CDR3 DNA reads TGTGCCTCACTAGCGAACTACCAAGAGACCCAGTACTTC.

The rearrangement uses TRBV5-4 and TRBJ2-7; 8 bases fit TRBD1. V shed 9 bases and J 3 bases; nucleotides not matched to a gene: 11. There are 14 residues in the CDR3. Germline assignment: CDR1 SGHNT and CDR2 YYREEE (reference sequence). CDR3 residues: CATGPQGENYEQYF. DNA of the CDR3: TGTGCCACCGGCCCACAGGGGGAAAACTACGAGCAGTACTTC. Looking up the rest from reference TRBV5-4 and TRBJ2-7 gives the full variable domain: ETGVTQSPTHLIKTRGQQVTLRCSSQSGHNTVSWYQQALGQGPQFIFQYYREEENGRGNFPPRFSGLQFPNYSSELNVNALELDDSALYLCATGPQGENYEQYFGPGTRLTVT.

The chain links TRBV11-3 to TRBJ1-1; no definite D call. CDR3 length equals 14 residues. In germline, CDR1 is SGHNT, CDR2 YENEEA. With 1 base removed from V and 1 base from J, the gap between germline ends came to 7 bases. The DNA for the CDR3 is TGTGCCAGCAGCTTAGTGGCTGGGAACACTGAAGCTTTCTTT. This translates into CASSLVAGNTEAFF. The whole variable domain, remainder taken from reference TRBV11-3 and TRBJ1-1, is EAGVVQSPRYKIIEKKQPVAFWCNPISGHNTLYWYLQNLGQGPELLIRYENEEAVDDSQLPKDRFSAERLKGVDSTLKIQPAELGDSAVYLCASSLVAGNTEAFFGQGTRLTVV.

The chain carries TRBV30 and TRBJ2-2; possible D gene TRBD1, 5 bases. Germline V gives CDR1 GTSNPN, CDR2 SVGIG (reference sequence). CDR3 length equals 13 residues. The V end lost 4 bases, the J end lost 5 bases, and 11 bases lay between the germline ends. The CDR3 spells CAWMVGETGELFF. DNA of the CDR3: TGTGCCTGGATGGTAGGGGAAACCGGGGAGCTGTTTTTT.

The gene calls are TRBV6-6 and TRBJ2-5; 8 bases align to TRBD1. The CDR3 is 16 amino acids. The germline V gene encodes CDR1 MNHNY and CDR2 SVGAGI (reference sequence). V shed 0 bases and J 0 bases; nucleotides not matched to a gene: 3. The CDR3 loop is CASSYSQQGDQETQYF. The CDR3 DNA is TGTGCCAGCAGTTACTCACAACAGGGGGACCAAGAGACCCAGTACTTC.

This clone was found once. The CDR3 region is CASSRQGPYYEQYF. The CDR3 nucleotides are TGTGCCAGTAGTAGACAGGGGCCGTACTACGAGCAGTACTTC. The V and J genes are TRBV19 and TRBJ2-7; 8 nucleotides agree with TRBD1. V gave up 4 bases and J gave up 3 bases; unmatched junction bases: 5. This CDR3 is 14 amino acids long. CDR1 is LNHDA and CDR2 is SQIVND in the germline V gene (reference sequence).

This chain links TRBV15 with TRBJ1-1; TRBD1 might be the D (6 bases). Germline V gene lookup returns CDR1 LNHNV and CDR2 YYDKDF (reference sequence). Trimming cost V 1 base and J 11 bases, with 14 bases left between them. The CDR3 length is 13 residues. CDR3 DNA: TGTGCCACCAGCAGAGCGGGGGGGCTGGGGGCTTTCTTT. Its translation is CATSRAGGLGAFF.

This sequence joins TRBV9 and TRBJ2-3; the D gene is possibly TRBD1 (6 bases). Germline V gives CDR1 SGDLS, CDR2 YYNGEE. Trimming shortened V by 0 bases and J by 2 bases, and 10 bases separated the two germline ends. The CDR3 has 15 amino acids. The CDR3: CASSVAGALTDTQYF. The CDR3 nucleotides are TGTGCCAGCAGCGTAGCAGGGGCCCTCACAGATACGCAGTATTTT.

The chain is built from TRBV29-1 and TRBJ2-7, with D possibly matching TRBD2 (5 bases). V was shortened by 7 bases and J by 5 bases, with 12 bases between the two germline ends. This CDR3 region has 11 residues. Germline CDR1 SQVTM, CDR2 ANQGSEA. The CDR3, as DNA: TGCAGCGGGTGGGAGTCCCACGAGCAGTACTTC. This gives the protein CSGWESHEQYF.

This chain uses TRBV5-4 with TRBJ2-6; D remains ambiguous. The CDR3 spans 16 residues. Germline CDR1 reads SGHNT; CDR2 reads YYREEE (reference sequence). V lost 4 bases and J lost 5, with 16 bases in between. The CDR3 here is CASSLAIMPRANVLTF. For the CDR3, the DNA is TGTGCCAGCAGCCTGGCCATTATGCCTAGGGCCAACGTCCTGACTTTC.

The rearrangement joins TRBV3-1 (or the pseudogene TRBV3-2) to TRBJ1-2; D gene uncertain. Germline CDR1 reads LGHDT; CDR2 reads YNNKEL (reference sequence). The CDR3 totals 14 residues. V lost 0 bases and J 5 bases, leaving 10 bases between the germline ends. The DNA of the CDR3 is TGTGCCAGCAGCCAAGATCTAACAGAATATGGCTACACCTTC. It encodes CASSQDLTEYGYTF.

CDR3 sequence (DNA): TGCGCCAGCAGCTTGGTGGGGACAACGGCTGAAAAACTGTTTTTT. The encoded protein is CASSLVGTTAEKLFF. The chain employs TRBV5-1 and TRBJ1-4; TRBD1 is a possible D gene (6 bases). This CDR3 has 15 residues. Trimming took off 0 bases at V and 7 bases at J, with 13 bases between the two ends. Germline assignment: CDR1 SGHRS and CDR2 YFSETQ.